This TCR beta chain was identified in a study of response to subunit inactivated influenza vaccine. One entry per CDR3 protein, called by TCRdb with MiXCR from the RT-PCR reads. Of roughly 290,000 distinct CDR3 sequences listed, 20% to 25% are singletons. Concerning this clonotype itself: Its target is not known.

Study results and caveats: Few new T cells, the authors suggested, are recruited by each seasonal influenza vaccination.

Sequencing used PBMCs from blood, obtained less than 22 months after vaccination. The sequence came from a man between 50 and 70 years old who received an inactivated influenza vaccine.

This chain's CDR3 is CASSPSGTPAPQPQHF. In nucleotides, the CDR3 is TGTGCCAGCTCACCCTCCGGGACCCCGGCCCCTCAGCCCCAGCATTTT. The chain joins TRBV18 to TRBJ1-5; perhaps TRBD1 as D (5 bases). The CDR3 has 16 amino acids. Germline assignment: CDR1 KGHSH and CDR2 LQKENI. Trimming left V 3 bases short and J 6 bases short, with 18 bases between. Combining the CDR3 with reference TRBV18 and TRBJ1-5 gives the whole variable domain NAGVMQNPRHLVRRRGQEARLRCSPMKGHSHVYWYRQLPEEGLKFMVYLQKENIIDESGMPKERFSAEFPKEGPSILRIQQVVRGDSAAYFCASSPSGTPAPQPQHFGDGTRLSIL.